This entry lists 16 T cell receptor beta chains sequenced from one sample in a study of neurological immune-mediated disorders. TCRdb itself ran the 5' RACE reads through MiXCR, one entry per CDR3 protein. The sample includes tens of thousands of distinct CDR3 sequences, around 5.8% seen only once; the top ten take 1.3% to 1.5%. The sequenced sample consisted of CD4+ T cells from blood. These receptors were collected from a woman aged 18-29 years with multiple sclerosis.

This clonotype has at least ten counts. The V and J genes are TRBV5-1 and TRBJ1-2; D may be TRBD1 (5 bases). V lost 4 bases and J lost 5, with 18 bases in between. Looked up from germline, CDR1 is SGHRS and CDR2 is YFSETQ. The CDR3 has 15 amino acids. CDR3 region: CASSLTPGGGYGYTF. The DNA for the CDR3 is TGCGCCAGCAGCCTCACCCCCGGGGGGGGATATGGCTACACCTTC. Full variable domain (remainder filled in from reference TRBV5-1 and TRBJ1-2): KAGVTQTPRYLIKTRGQQVTLSCSPISGHRSVSWYQQTPGQGLQFLFEYFSETQRNKGNFPGRFSGRQFSNSRSEMNVSTLELGDSALYLCASSLTPGGGYGYTFGSGTRLTVV.

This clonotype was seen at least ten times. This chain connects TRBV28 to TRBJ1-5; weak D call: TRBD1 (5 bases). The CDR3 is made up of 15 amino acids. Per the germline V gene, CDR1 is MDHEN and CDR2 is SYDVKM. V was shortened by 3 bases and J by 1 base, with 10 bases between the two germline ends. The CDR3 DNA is TGTGCCAGCAGTTTCAGGGTCGGGAGCAATCAGCCCCAGCATTTT. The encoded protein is CASSFRVGSNQPQHF. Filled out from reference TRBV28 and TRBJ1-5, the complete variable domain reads DVKVTQSSRYLVKRTGEKVFLECVQDMDHENMFWYRQDPGLGLRLIYFSYDVKMKEKGDIPEGYSVSREKKERFSLILESASTNQTSMYLCASSFRVGSNQPQHFGDGTRLSIL.

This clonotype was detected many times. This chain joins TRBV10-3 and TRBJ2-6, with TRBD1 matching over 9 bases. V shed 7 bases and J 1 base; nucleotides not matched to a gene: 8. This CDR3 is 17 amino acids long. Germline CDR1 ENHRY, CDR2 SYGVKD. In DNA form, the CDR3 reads TGTGCCATCAACCCGAGACAGGGGGAGTCTGGGGCCAACGTCCTGACTTTC. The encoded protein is CAINPRQGESGANVLTF.

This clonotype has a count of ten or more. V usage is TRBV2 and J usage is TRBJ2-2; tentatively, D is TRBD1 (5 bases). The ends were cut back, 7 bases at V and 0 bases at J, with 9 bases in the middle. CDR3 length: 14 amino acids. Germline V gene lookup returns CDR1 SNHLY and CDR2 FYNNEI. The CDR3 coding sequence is TGTGCCAGCAAAGACAGAGCGAACACCGGGGAGCTGTTTTTT. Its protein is CASKDRANTGELFF. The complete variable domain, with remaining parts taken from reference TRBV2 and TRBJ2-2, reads EPEVTQTPSHQVTQMGQEVILRCVPISNHLYFYWYRQILGQKVEFLVSFYNNEISEKSEIFDDQFSVERPDGSNFTLKIRSTKLEDSAMYFCASKDRANTGELFFGEGSRLTVL.

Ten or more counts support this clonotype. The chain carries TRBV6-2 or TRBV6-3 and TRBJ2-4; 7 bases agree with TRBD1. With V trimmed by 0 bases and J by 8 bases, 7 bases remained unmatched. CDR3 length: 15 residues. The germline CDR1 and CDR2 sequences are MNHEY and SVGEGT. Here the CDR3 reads CASSYSNRGSDIQYF. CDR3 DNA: TGTGCCAGCAGTTACTCTAACAGGGGATCAGACATTCAGTACTTC.

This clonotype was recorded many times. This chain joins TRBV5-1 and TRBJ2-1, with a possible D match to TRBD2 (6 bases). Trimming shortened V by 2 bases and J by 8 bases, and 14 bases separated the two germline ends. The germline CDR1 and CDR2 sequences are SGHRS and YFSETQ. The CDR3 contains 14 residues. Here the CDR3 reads CASSFRGRSHEQFF. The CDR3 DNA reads TGCGCCAGCAGCTTTCGAGGGAGGAGTCATGAGCAGTTCTTC.

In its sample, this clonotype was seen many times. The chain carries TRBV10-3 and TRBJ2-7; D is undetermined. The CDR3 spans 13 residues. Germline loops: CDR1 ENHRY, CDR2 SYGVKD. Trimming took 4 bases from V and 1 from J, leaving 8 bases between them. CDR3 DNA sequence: TGTGCCATCAGTGTAAGTCCTTCCTACGAGCAGTACGTC. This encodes CAISVSPSYEQYV.

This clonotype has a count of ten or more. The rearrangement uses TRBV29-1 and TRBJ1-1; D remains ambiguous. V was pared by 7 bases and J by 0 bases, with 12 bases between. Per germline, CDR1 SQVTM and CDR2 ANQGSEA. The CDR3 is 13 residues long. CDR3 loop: CSGGQELNTEAFF. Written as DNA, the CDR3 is TGCAGCGGTGGGCAAGAATTGAACACTGAAGCTTTCTTT.

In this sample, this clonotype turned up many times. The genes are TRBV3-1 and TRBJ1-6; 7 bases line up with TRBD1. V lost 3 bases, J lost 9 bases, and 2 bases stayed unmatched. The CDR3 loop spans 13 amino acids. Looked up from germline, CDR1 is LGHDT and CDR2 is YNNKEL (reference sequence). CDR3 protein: CASSQGQFSPLHF. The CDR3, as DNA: TGTGCCAGCAGCCAGGGACAGTTTTCACCCCTCCACTTT.

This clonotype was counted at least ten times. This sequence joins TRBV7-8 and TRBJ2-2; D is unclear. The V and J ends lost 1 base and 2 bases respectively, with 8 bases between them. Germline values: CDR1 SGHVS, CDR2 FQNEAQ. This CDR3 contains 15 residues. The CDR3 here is CASSLGRVNTGELFF. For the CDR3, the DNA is TGTGCCAGCAGCTTAGGACGCGTAAACACCGGGGAGCTGTTTTTT.

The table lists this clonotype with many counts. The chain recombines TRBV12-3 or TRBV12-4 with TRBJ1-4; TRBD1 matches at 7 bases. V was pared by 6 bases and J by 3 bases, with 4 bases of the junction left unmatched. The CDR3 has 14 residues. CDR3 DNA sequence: TGTGCCAGCAGGCCCAGGGGGGCTAATGAAAAACTGTTTTTT. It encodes CASRPRGANEKLFF.

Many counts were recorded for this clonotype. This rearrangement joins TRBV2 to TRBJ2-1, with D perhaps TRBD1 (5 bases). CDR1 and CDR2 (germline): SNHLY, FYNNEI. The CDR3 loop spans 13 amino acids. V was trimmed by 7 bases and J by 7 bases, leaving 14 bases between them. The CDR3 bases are TGTGCCAGCACCGGCCTTAGGGGAAATGAGCAGTTCTTC. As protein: CASTGLRGNEQFF.

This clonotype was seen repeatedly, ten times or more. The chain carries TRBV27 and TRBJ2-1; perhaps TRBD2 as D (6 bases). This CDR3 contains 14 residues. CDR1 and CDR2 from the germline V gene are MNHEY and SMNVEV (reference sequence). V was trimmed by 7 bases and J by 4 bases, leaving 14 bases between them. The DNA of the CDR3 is TGTGCCAGCACCCCATTCGGGAGATACAATGAGCAGTTCTTC. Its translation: CASTPFGRYNEQFF.

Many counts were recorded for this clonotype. The CDR3, as DNA: TGCGCCAGCAGCGGGACCGAGACCCCCGGGGGGGAGCTGTTTTTT. Its protein is CASSGTETPGGELFF. The chain uses TRBV5-1 and TRBJ2-2; D possibly matches TRBD1 or TRBD2 (5 bases each). The V end was cut by 4 bases, the J end by 8 bases, with 18 bases between. The CDR3 is 15 amino acids. CDR1 is SGHRS and CDR2 is YFSETQ in the germline V gene. Full variable domain (rest looked up from reference TRBV5-1 and TRBJ2-2): KAGVTQTPRYLIKTRGQQVTLSCSPISGHRSVSWYQQTPGQGLQFLFEYFSETQRNKGNFPGRFSGRQFSNSRSEMNVSTLELGDSALYLCASSGTETPGGELFFGEGSRLTVL.

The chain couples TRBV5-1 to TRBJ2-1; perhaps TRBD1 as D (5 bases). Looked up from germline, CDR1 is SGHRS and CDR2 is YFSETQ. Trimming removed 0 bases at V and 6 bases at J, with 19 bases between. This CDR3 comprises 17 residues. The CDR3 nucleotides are TGCGCCAGCAGCTTGGATCGGGCACCTAGGGGCTTCAATGAGCAGTTCTTC. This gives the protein CASSLDRAPRGFNEQFF.

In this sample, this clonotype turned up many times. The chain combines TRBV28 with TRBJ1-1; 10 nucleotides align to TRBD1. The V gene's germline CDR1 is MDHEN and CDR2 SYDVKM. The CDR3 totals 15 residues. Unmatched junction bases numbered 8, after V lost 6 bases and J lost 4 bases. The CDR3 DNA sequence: TGTGCCAGCAGAGAGACAGGGGGCTCGACCACTGAAGCTTTCTTT. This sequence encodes CASRETGGSTTEAFF.